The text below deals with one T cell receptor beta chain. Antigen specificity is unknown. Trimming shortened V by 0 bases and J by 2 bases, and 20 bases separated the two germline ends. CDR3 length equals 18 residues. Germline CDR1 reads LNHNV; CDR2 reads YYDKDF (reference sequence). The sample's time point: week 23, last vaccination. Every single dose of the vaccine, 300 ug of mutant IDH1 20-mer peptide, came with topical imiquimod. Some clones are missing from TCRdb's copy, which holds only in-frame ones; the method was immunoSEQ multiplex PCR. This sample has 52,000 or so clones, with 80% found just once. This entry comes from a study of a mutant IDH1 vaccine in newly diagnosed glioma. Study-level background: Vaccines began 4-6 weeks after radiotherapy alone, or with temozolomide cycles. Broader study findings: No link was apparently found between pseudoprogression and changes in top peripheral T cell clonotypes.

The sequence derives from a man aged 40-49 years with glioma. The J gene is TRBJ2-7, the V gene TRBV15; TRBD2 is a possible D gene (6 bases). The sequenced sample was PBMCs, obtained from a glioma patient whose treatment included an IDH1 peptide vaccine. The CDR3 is CATSRDLSGLTSAYEQYF. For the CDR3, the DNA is TGTGCCACCAGCAGAGATCTCAGCGGGCTGACCAGCGCCTACGAGCAGTACTTC.